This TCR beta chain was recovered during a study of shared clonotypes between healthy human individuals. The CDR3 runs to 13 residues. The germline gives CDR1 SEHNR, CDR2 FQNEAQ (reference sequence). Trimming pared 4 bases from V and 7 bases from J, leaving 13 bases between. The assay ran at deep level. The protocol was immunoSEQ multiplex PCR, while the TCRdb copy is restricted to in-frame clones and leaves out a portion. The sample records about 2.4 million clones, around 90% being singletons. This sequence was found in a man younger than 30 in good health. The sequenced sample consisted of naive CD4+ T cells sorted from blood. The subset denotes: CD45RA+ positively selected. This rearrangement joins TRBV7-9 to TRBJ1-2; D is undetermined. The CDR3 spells CASSSSGLSGYTF. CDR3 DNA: TGTGCCAGCAGCTCCTCCGGGTTGAGTGGCTACACCTTC.